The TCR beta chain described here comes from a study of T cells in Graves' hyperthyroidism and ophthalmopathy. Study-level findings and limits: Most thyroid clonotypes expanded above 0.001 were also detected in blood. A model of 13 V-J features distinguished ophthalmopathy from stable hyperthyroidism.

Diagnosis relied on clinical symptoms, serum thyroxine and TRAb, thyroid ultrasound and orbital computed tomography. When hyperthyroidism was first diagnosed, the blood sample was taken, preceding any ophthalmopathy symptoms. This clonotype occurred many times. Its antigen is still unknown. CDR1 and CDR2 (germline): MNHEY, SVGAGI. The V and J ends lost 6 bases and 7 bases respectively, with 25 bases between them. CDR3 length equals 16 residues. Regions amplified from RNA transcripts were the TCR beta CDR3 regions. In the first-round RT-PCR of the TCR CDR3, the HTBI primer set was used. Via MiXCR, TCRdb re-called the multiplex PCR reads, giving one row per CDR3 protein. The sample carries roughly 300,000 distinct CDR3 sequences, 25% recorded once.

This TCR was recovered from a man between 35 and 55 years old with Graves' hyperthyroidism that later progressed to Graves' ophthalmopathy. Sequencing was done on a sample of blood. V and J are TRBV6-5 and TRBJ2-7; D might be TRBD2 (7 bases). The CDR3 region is CASSYIPGAGAAEQYF. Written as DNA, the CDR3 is TGTGCCAGCAGCTACATCCCAGGGGCGGGGGCGGCGGAGCAGTACTTC.